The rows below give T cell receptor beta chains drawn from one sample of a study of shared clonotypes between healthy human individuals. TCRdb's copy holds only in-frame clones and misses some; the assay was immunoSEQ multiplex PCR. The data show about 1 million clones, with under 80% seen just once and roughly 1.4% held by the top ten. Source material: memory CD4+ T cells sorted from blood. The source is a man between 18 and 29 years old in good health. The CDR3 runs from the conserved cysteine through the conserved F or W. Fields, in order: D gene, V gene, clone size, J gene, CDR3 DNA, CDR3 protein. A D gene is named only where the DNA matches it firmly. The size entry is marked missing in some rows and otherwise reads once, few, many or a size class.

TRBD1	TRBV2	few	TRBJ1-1	TGTGCCACCTCTACAGGGGGCACTGAAGCTTTCTTT	CATSTGGTEAFF
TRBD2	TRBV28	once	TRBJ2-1	TGTGCCAGCAGTGTCCCGGGACTAGCGGGCCTACGAAATGAGCAGTTCTTC	CASSVPGLAGLRNEQFF
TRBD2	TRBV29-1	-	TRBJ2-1	TGCAGCGTTCTTACGGGACTAGCGGGAGCTGAGCAGTTCTTC	CSVLTGLAGAEQFF
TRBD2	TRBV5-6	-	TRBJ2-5	TGTGCCAGCAGCTTTCCCGGGACTAAAGAGACCCAGTACTTC	CASSFPGTKETQYF
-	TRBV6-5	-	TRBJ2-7	TGTGCCAGCAGTGACACTAGCAAAACCTACGAGCAGTACTTC	CASSDTSKTYEQYF
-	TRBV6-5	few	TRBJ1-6	TGTGCCAGCACCTTGGACAGTAATTCACCCCTCCACTTT	CASTLDSNSPLHF
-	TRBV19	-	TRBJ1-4	TGTGCCAGTAGGGACACAGAAGCCAGTGAAAAACTGTTTTTT	CASRDTEASEKLFF
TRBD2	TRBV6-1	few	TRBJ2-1	TGTGCCAGCAGTGAGTCGGGAGGGGATGGTACAATTAATGAGCAGTTCTTC	CASSESGGDGTINEQFF
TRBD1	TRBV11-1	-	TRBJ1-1	TGTGCCAGCAGCTTGCAGGGGGCGGTGAACACTGAAGCTTTCTTT	CASSLQGAVNTEAFF
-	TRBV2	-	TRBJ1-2	TGTGCCAGCAGTGAATTCCCCAACTATGGCTACACCTTC	CASSEFPNYGYTF
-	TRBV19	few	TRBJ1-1	TGTGCCAGTAGTTCACAGATAGGGAACACTGAAGCTTTCTTT	CASSSQIGNTEAFF
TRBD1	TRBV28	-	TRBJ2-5	TGTGCCAGCAGTGCCAGGGGGCGGAGGGTAGAGACCCAGTACTTC	CASSARGRRVETQYF
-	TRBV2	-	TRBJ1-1	TGTGCCAGCAGTGTACGGTGGAACACTGAAGCTTTCTTT	CASSVRWNTEAFF
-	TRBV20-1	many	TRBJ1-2	TGCAGTGCTACTAAAGCGTATGGCTACACCTTC	CSATKAYGYTF
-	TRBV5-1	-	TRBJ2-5	TGCGCCAGCAGCTCAGGGGACCCCGGACGAGAGACCCAGTACTTC	CASSSGDPGRETQYF
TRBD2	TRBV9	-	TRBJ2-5	TGTGCCAGCAGCGTAGGAGGTAGCGGGAGGGCCGGAGAGACCCAGTACTTC	CASSVGGSGRAGETQYF
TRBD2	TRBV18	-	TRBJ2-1	TGTGCCAGCCCGGGGGTGGGACTAGCGGGAGTAGGCTACAATGAGCAGTTCTTC	CASPGVGLAGVGYNEQFF
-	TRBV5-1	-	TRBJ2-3	TGCGCCAGCAGCTCGGACTTCCTCCCCACAGATACGCAGTATTTT	CASSSDFLPTDTQYF
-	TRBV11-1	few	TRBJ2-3	TGTGCCAGCAGCCCTCCCCCGGACAGTGATACGCAGTATTTT	CASSPPPDSDTQYF
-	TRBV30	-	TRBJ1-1	TGTGCCTTCGCAGGAGCTGAAGCTTTCTTT	CAFAGAEAFF
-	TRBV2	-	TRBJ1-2	TGTGCCAGCAGTGATACTGAGTATGGCTACACCTTC	CASSDTEYGYTF
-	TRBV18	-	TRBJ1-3	TGTGCCAGCTCACTATCGACAGAAAGCAGCTCTGGAAACACCATATATTTT	CASSLSTESSSGNTIYF
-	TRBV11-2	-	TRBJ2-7	TGTGCCAGCAGCTCTGTGGGGGGGGCAAGCGAGCAGTACTTC	CASSSVGGASEQYF
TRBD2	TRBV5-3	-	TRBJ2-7	TGTGCCAGAAGCATTCGAGCGGGAGAGACGCGGGAGCAGTACTTC	CARSIRAGETREQYF
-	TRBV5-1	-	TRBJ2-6	TGCGCCAGCAGCTTGGGAGGGGGGGCCTCTGGGGCCAACGTCCTGACTTTC	CASSLGGGASGANVLTF
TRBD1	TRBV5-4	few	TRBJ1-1	TGTGCCAGCAGCATGGACAGGTACACTGAAGCTTTCTTT	CASSMDRYTEAFF
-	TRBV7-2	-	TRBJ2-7	TGTGCCAGCAGCTTAGACTCCCCCTCCTACGAGCAGTACTTC	CASSLDSPSYEQYF
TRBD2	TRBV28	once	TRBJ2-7	TGTGCCAGCAGTTTCGGCGGGGGTGGCGAGCAGTACTTC	CASSFGGGGEQYF
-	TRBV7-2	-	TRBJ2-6	TGTGCCAGCAGCTCGGGCCTCTCTGGGGCCAACGTCCTGACTTTC	CASSSGLSGANVLTF